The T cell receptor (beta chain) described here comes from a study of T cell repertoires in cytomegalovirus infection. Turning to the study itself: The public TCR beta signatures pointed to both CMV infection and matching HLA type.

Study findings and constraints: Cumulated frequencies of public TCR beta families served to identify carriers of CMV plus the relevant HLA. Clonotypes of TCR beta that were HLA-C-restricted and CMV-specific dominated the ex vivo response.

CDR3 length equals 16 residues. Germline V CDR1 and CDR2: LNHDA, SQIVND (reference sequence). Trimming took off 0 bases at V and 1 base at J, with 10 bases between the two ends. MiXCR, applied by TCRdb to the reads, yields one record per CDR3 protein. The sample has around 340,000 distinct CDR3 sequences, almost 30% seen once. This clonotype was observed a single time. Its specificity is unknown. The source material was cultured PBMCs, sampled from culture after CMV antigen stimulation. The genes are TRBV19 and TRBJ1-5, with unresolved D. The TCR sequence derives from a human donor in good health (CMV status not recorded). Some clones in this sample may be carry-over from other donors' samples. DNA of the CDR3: TGTGCCAGTAGTATAGATCCGGGTCGAAGCAATCAGCCCCAGCATTTT. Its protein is CASSIDPGRSNQPQHF.